This T cell receptor (beta chain) was documented in a study of Graves' ophthalmopathy and Graves' hyperthyroidism. Study at large: Ophthalmopathy not arising within 18 months of follow-up defined hyperthyroidism as stable. Overall study findings and caveats: Most thyroid clonotypes expanded beyond 0.001 frequency were also found in blood. The model forecast ophthalmopathy progression, reaching roughly 71% sensitivity and less than 75% specificity.

This clonotype was detected many times. Its antigen is as yet unknown. RNA transcripts provided the template for amplifying TCR beta CDR3 regions. HTBI primers primed a first-round RT-PCR, and a second-round multiplex PCR followed. TCRdb recomputed calls from the multiplex PCR reads with MiXCR, one row per CDR3 protein. The sample comprises 450,000 to 600,000 distinct CDR3 sequences, 35% to 40% of which are singletons, and less than 4.5% rests with the top ten. Other autoimmune diseases, uncontrolled infections, pregnancy or lactation excluded patients from enrollment. Germline V gives CDR1 KGHDR, CDR2 SFDVKD. This CDR3 comprises 8 residues. V lost 10 bases, J lost 4 bases, and 1 base lay in between.

The J gene is TRBJ2-7, the V gene TRBV24-1; D call uncertain. Input material: peripheral blood or thyroid tissue (not recorded which). The sequence was obtained from an adult man with Graves' hyperthyroidism. Written as DNA, the CDR3 is TGTGCCACGTACGAGCAGTACTTC. This codes for CATYEQYF.